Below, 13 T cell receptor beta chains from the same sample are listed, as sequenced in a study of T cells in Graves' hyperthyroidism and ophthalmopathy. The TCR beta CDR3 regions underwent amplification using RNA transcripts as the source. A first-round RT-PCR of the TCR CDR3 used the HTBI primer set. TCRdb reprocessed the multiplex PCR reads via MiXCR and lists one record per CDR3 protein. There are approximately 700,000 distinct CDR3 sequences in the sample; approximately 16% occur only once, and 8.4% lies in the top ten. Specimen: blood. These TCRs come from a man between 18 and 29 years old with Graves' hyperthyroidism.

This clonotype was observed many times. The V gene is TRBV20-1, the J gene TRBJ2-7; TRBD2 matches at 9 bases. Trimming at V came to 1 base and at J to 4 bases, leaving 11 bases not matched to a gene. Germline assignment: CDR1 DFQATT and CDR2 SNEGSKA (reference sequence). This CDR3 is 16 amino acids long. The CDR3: CSARGLIAGDLYEQYF. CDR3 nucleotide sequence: TGCAGTGCTAGAGGACTGATAGCGGGAGATTTGTACGAGCAGTACTTC.

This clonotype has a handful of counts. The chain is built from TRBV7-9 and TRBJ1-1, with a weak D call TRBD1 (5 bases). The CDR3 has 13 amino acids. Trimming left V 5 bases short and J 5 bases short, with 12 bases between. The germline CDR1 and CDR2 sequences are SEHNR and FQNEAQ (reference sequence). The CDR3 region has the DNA TGTGCCAGCAGCCCGGGGGTTTGGACTGAAGCTTTCTTT. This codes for CASSPGVWTEAFF.

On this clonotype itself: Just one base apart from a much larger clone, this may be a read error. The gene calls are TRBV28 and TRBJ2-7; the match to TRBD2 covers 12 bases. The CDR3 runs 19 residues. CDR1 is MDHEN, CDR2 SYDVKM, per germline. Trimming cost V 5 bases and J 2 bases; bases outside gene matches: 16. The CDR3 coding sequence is TGTGCCAGCAGTCCTCGCCCCGGGACTAGCGGGTCCCTCCCCTACGAGCAGTACTTC. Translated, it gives CASSPRPGTSGSLPYEQYF.

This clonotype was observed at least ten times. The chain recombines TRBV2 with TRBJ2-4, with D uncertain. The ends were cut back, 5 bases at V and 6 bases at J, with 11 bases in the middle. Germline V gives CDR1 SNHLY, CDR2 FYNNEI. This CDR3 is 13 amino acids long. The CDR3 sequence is CASSPAVGNIQYF. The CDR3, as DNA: TGTGCCAGCAGTCCGGCTGTCGGAAACATTCAGTACTTC.

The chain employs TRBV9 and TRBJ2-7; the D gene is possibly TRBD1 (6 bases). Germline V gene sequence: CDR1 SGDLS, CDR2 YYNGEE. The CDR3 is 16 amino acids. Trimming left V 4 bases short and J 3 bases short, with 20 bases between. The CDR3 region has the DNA TGTGCCAGCAGCCCCCGGAGATCGGGACAAAGCTACGAGCAGTACTTC. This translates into CASSPRRSGQSYEQYF.

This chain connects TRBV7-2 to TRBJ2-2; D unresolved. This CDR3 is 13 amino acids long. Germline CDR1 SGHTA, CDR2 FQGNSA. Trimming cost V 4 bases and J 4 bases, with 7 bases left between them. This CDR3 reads CASSYSFTGELFF. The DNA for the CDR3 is TGTGCCAGCAGCTACAGTTTCACCGGGGAGCTGTTTTTT. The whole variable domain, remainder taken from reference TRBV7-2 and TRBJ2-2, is GAGVSQSPSNKVTEKGKDVELRCDPISGHTALYWYRQSLGQGLEFLIYFQGNSAPDKSGLPSDRFSAERTGGSVSTLTIQRTQQEDSAVYLCASSYSFTGELFFGEGSRLTVL.

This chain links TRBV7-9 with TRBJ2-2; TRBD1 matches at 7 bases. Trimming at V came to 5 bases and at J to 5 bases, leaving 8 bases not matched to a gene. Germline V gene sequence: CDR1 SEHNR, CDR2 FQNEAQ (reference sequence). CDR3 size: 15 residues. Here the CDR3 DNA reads TGTGCCAGCAGCCCCGAGTACAGGGGAACCGGGGAGCTGTTTTTT. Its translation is CASSPEYRGTGELFF.

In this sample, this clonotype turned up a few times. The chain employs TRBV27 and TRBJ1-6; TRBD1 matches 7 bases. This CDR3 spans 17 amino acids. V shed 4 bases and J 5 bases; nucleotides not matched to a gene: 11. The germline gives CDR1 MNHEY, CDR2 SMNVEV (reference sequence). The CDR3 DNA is TGTGCCAGCAGTTCGAAACCGACAGGGCTAGATAATTCACCCCTCCACTTT. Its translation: CASSSKPTGLDNSPLHF.

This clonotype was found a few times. The CDR3 nucleotides read TGCGCCAGCAGCCAAGATAGGGGCACCAATCAGCCCCAGCATTTT. Translation gives CASSQDRGTNQPQHF. The chain carries TRBV4-3 and TRBJ1-5, with D possibly being TRBD1 (5 bases). Germline CDR1 reads LGHNA; CDR2 reads YSLEER. V lost 0 bases and J lost 3, with 9 bases in between. The CDR3 runs to 15 residues.

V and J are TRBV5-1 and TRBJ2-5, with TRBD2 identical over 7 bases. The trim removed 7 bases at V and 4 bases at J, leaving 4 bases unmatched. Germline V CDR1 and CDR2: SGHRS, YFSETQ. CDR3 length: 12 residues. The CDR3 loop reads CASGTTRETQYF. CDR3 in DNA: TGCGCCAGCGGGACTACTCGAGAGACCCAGTACTTC.

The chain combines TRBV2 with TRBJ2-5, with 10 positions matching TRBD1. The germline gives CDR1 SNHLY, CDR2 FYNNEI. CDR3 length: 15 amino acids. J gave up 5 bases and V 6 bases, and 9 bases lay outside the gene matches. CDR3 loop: CASRIRQGARETQYF. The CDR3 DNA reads TGTGCCAGCAGGATCAGACAGGGGGCGAGGGAGACCCAGTACTTC.

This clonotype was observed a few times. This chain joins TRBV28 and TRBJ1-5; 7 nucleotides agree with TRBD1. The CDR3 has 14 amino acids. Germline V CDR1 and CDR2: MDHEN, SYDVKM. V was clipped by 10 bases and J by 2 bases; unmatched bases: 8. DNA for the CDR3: TGTGCCATTTCACAGGGGATAGGCAATCAGCCCCAGCATTTT. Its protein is CAISQGIGNQPQHF.

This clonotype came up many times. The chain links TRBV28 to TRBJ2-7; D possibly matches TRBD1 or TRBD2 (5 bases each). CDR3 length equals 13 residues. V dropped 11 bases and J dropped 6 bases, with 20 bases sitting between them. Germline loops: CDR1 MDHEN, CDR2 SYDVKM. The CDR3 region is CAGSSGASLEQYF. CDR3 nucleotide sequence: TGTGCCGGATCCTCCGGGGCCTCCCTCGAGCAGTACTTC.